The 28 T cell receptor beta chains in this list originate from one sample, sequenced in a study of T-cell memory formation after mild COVID-19. TCRdb passed the 5' RACE reads through MiXCR, listing each CDR3 protein once. Here the sample spans around 250,000 distinct CDR3 sequences, over 8.5% being singletons. Sequenced input: PBMCs or a T cell subset sorted from them (not recorded which). Receptor source: a man between 18 and 35 years old who had mild COVID-19 (a few samples of this study predate the infection). Cell type and time point are not known.

This clonotype occurred many times. The DNA for the CDR3 is TGTGCCAGCAGCTTATTGACGGCGGGGGGGCTTGGCACCGGGGAGCTGTTTTTT. It encodes CASSLLTAGGLGTGELFF. The chain has TRBV7-6 and TRBJ2-2; 9 bases are shared with TRBD2. From germline, CDR1 is SGHVS and CDR2 FNYEAQ. V was pared by 2 bases and J by 4 bases, with 11 bases of the junction left unmatched. The CDR3 has 18 amino acids.

In its sample, this clonotype was seen a few times. The chain recombines TRBV20-1 with TRBJ2-3, with a tentative D call TRBD2 (6 bases). The length of the CDR3 is 16 residues. V lost 6 bases and J lost 4, with 23 bases in between. Germline V lookup: CDR1 DFQATT, CDR2 SNEGSKA (reference sequence). The CDR3 sequence is CSANGDSLWGADTQYF. Here the CDR3 DNA reads TGCAGTGCAAACGGAGACTCCCTCTGGGGGGCAGATACGCAGTATTTT.

This clonotype was observed a handful of times. V is TRBV10-3 and J is TRBJ2-4, with D tentatively TRBD1 or TRBD2 (5 bases each). The V end lost 4 bases, the J end lost 7 bases, and 17 bases lay between the germline ends. CDR3 length: 15 amino acids. The germline V gene encodes CDR1 ENHRY and CDR2 SYGVKD. Here the CDR3 DNA reads TGTGCCATCAGTGGTTGGCAGGGTGGGACGAACATTCAGTACTTC. Its translation: CAISGWQGGTNIQYF.

This clonotype came up many times. The chain links TRBV5-6 to TRBJ2-7; TRBD2 matches 8 bases. V was pared by 5 bases and J by 0 bases, with 7 bases of the junction left unmatched. CDR1 SGHDT and CDR2 YYEEEE come from the germline V gene. This CDR3 is 15 amino acids long. The CDR3 protein is CASSPGTRGSYEQYV. The CDR3 DNA reads TGTGCCAGCAGTCCCGGGACTAGAGGCTCCTACGAGCAGTACGTC.

This chain connects TRBV10-2 to TRBJ2-3; D perhaps matches TRBD1 (5 bases). The CDR3 is made up of 11 amino acids. V was trimmed by 11 bases and J by 6 bases, leaving 12 bases between them. CDR1 is WSHSY and CDR2 is SAAADI in the germline V gene. The CDR3 bases are TGCGCCGGGTCGTCAGGGGATACGCAGTATTTT. Its translation is CAGSSGDTQYF.

This clonotype has more than one count but fewer than ten. J is TRBJ1-4 and V is TRBV7-9; perhaps TRBD1 as D (5 bases). The CDR3 loop spans 13 amino acids. Trimming took 5 bases from V and 10 from J, leaving 14 bases between them. The germline gives CDR1 SEHNR, CDR2 FQNEAQ (reference sequence). The CDR3 sequence: CASSEPGYGKLFF. CDR3 sequence (DNA): TGTGCCAGCAGCGAACCAGGGTATGGAAAACTGTTTTTT.

V is TRBV20-1 and J is TRBJ1-6; D remains unclear. This CDR3 contains 13 residues. Per germline, CDR1 DFQATT and CDR2 SNEGSKA (reference sequence). V gave up 5 bases and J gave up 11 bases, with 16 bases separating them. CDR3 nucleotides: TGCAGTGCTTCCCCCTTGGAGGTGACACCCCTCCACTTT. Translation: CSASPLEVTPLHF.

This clonotype was seen more than once but under ten times. CDR3 in DNA: TGTGCCAGCAGCGAAGTAGGCCGGGACAGCACCTATGGCTACACCTTC. The encoded protein is CASSEVGRDSTYGYTF. The chain has TRBV7-6 and TRBJ1-2; 7 bases match TRBD1. Germline values: CDR1 SGHVS, CDR2 FNYEAQ. V shed 5 bases, J shed 4 bases, and the junction held 13 bases outside the gene matches. This CDR3 is 16 amino acids long.

This clonotype was picked up a small number of times. This chain links TRBV6-2 or TRBV6-3 with TRBJ2-6, with a tentative D call TRBD2 (7 bases). V lost 5 bases, J lost 0 bases, and 20 bases lay in between. Germline CDR1 reads MNHEY; CDR2 reads SVGEGT. The CDR3 extends over 19 amino acids. CDR3 DNA: TGTGCCAGCAGTAGGGAGGGGGGGCTTCTCCACTCTGGGGCCAACGTCCTGACTTTC. It codes for CASSREGGLLHSGANVLTF.

In this sample, this clonotype turned up a few times. The chain couples TRBV7-9 to TRBJ1-1, with D maybe TRBD1 (5 bases). Germline values: CDR1 SEHNR, CDR2 FQNEAQ (reference sequence). Trimming removed 1 base at V and 8 bases at J, with 8 bases between. CDR3 length: 12 amino acids. As DNA, the CDR3 is TGTGCCAGCAGCTTAGAGACAGCCGAAGCTTTCTTT. It is translated as CASSLETAEAFF.

V usage is TRBV12-3 or TRBV12-4 and J usage is TRBJ1-2; D remains unclear. This CDR3 is built from 16 residues. The V end was cut by 2 bases, the J end by 0 bases, with 13 bases between. CDR3 residues: CASSLNGPASNYGYTF. The CDR3 DNA follows: TGTGCCAGCAGTTTAAACGGTCCAGCCTCTAACTATGGCTACACCTTC.

This clonotype has just one count. The gene calls are TRBV4-3 and TRBJ1-1; no reliable D call. The V gene lost 0 bases and the J gene lost 0 bases, with 8 bases spanning the gap. This CDR3 is 15 amino acids long. Germline V gives CDR1 LGHNA, CDR2 YSLEER. This chain's CDR3 is CASSQDIGVNTEAFF. In DNA, the CDR3 is TGCGCCAGCAGCCAAGATATCGGGGTGAACACTGAAGCTTTCTTT.

This clonotype was observed at least ten times. V is TRBV4-3 and J is TRBJ2-2; no clear D. Trimming stripped 0 bases from V and 4 bases from J, with 6 bases between. The V gene's germline CDR1 is LGHNA and CDR2 YSLEER. This CDR3 contains 14 residues. The CDR3 nucleotides read TGCGCCAGCAGCCAAGATCCGGCCACCGGGGAGCTGTTTTTT. This sequence encodes CASSQDPATGELFF.

In nucleotides, the CDR3 is TGTGCCAGCAGTTACATGGGGTATCAGCCCCAGCATTTT. Its protein is CASSYMGYQPQHF. The chain recombines TRBV6-6 with TRBJ1-5; unclear D gene. Between the trimmed V and J ends, which lost 2 bases and 5 bases, there was a span of 7 bases. This CDR3 spans 13 amino acids. Germline CDR1 reads MNHNY; CDR2 reads SVGAGI (reference sequence).

Worth noting for this clonotype: A much larger clone is a single base away; this may be a read error. V is TRBV9 and J is TRBJ1-1, with unresolved D. The CDR3 totals 15 residues. V was pared by 3 bases and J by 3 bases, with 15 bases between. Looked up from germline, CDR1 is SGDLS and CDR2 is YYNGEE. The CDR3 loop is CASSEASTSDTEAFF. In DNA form, the CDR3 reads TGTGCCAGCAGCGAGGCGTCCACCTCGGACACTGAAGCTTTCTTT.

This clonotype was counted a few times. This chain links TRBV2 with TRBJ2-2, with TRBD1 as a possible D gene (6 bases). The germline CDR1 and CDR2 sequences are SNHLY and FYNNEI. The CDR3 length is 15 residues. Deletions cut 3 bases from V and 9 bases from J, with 17 bases between. The CDR3 region is CASSERGQPNRELFF. The CDR3 DNA reads TGTGCCAGCAGTGAGCGCGGACAGCCTAACCGGGAGCTGTTTTTT.

This clonotype was detected only a few times. The chain couples TRBV7-2 to TRBJ2-7, with 9 bases matching TRBD1. CDR1 is SGHTA, CDR2 FQGNSA, per germline. The CDR3 contains 15 residues. With V trimmed by 3 bases and J by 3 bases, 6 bases remained unmatched. CDR3 DNA sequence: TGTGCCAGCAGCTTCCAGGGGGGACAGGGCTACGAGCAGTACGTC. Translating it yields CASSFQGGQGYEQYV.

The chain is built from TRBV15 and TRBJ2-7; TRBD1 agrees at 7 bases. From germline, CDR1 is LNHNV and CDR2 YYDKDF (reference sequence). Trimming removed 1 base from V and 1 base from J; junction bases left unmatched: 4. The CDR3 runs 15 residues. DNA for the CDR3: TGTGCCACCAGCAGAGGGACAGGCGCTTCCTACGAGCAGTACTTC. This gives the protein CATSRGTGASYEQYF. Drawing the rest from reference TRBV15 and TRBJ2-7, the complete variable domain is DAMVIQNPRYQVTQFGKPVTLSCSQTLNHNVMYWYQQKSSQAPKLLFHYYDKDFNNEADTPDNFQSRRPNTSFCFLDIRSPGLGDTAMYLCATSRGTGASYEQYFGPGTRLTVT.

This clonotype has only a few counts. CDR3 nucleotide sequence: TGTGCCAGCAGCTCTGGGGCCTTCAGCAATCAGCCCCAGCATTTT. Its translation is CASSSGAFSNQPQHF. The chain couples TRBV7-9 to TRBJ1-5; the D gene is possibly TRBD1 (5 bases). Germline V gives CDR1 SEHNR, CDR2 FQNEAQ (reference sequence). This CDR3 contains 15 residues. Trimming pared 4 bases from V and 1 base from J, leaving 11 bases between.

About this clonotype: The CDR3 carries no conserved terminal phenylalanine or tryptophan, so it likely arises from a read error. J is TRBJ2-7 and V is TRBV6-5, with TRBD1 matching over 9 bases. Germline V CDR1 and CDR2: MNHEY, SVGAGI. This CDR3 contains 16 residues. With 7 bases clipped from V and 7 bases from J, the junction kept 17 bases outside the gene matches. The DNA of the CDR3 is TGTGCCAGCATAAGGCGCCCGGGACAGGGAGCGGGAGAGCAGTACTTA. Translated: CASIRRPGQGAGEQYL.

This clonotype was observed a few times. The V gene is TRBV6-5, the J gene TRBJ2-1, with a possible D match to TRBD2 (6 bases). Germline-derived CDR1 and CDR2 are MNHEY and SVGAGI. The CDR3 runs to 14 residues. Trimming shortened V by 6 bases and J by 8 bases, and 17 bases separated the two germline ends. CDR3 sequence reads: CASSGQSGGYEQFF. CDR3 coding DNA: TGTGCCAGCAGCGGGCAATCCGGGGGATATGAGCAGTTCTTC.

This clonotype was counted many times. The chain employs TRBV12-3 or TRBV12-4 and TRBJ1-1, with D possibly being TRBD1 (5 bases). The CDR3 loop spans 14 amino acids. V was cut by 5 bases and J by 0 bases, with 10 bases left in between. CDR3 protein: CASSPGRVNTEAFF. The CDR3 region has the DNA TGTGCCAGCAGTCCAGGGCGAGTGAACACTGAAGCTTTCTTT.

This clonotype was seen repeatedly, ten times or more. The J gene is TRBJ1-2, the V gene TRBV5-1; weak D call: TRBD1 (6 bases). Germline-derived CDR1 and CDR2 are SGHRS and YFSETQ. The CDR3 length is 15 residues. The ends were cut back, 4 bases at V and 0 bases at J, with 13 bases in the middle. CDR3 sequence (DNA): TGCGCCAGCAGCATCCAGGGACAAGCTAACTATGGCTACACCTTC. This encodes CASSIQGQANYGYTF.

This clonotype was observed a handful of times. The chain carries TRBV11-2 and TRBJ2-7, with D possibly matching TRBD2 (6 bases). Germline V CDR1 and CDR2: SGHAT, FQNNGV. The CDR3 spans 20 residues. V lost 0 bases to trimming and J lost 3 bases, with 27 bases between them. The CDR3 reads CASSLDCAGTTRLRLYEQYV. The CDR3 bases are TGTGCCAGCAGCTTAGATTGTGCGGGGACGACCCGGCTGCGGCTCTACGAGCAGTACGTC.

The table lists this clonotype with a few counts. The chain links TRBV7-9 to TRBJ2-5; D perhaps matches TRBD1 (6 bases). There are 17 residues in the CDR3. V lost 6 bases to trimming and J lost 5 bases, with 25 bases between them. Germline CDR1 is SEHNR and CDR2 is FQNEAQ (reference sequence). The CDR3: CASRSARGTNRGETQYF. The CDR3 DNA reads as TGTGCCAGCAGGTCCGCGAGGGGGACCAACCGAGGGGAGACCCAGTACTTC.

This clonotype was counted at least ten times. CDR3 in amino acids: CASSFYDTDSGNTIYF. For the CDR3, the DNA is TGTGCCAGCAGCTTTTATGACACTGACTCTGGAAACACCATATATTTT. The J gene is TRBJ1-3, the V gene TRBV7-2; no reliable D call. The germline gives CDR1 SGHTA, CDR2 FQGNSA. V gave up 3 bases and J gave up 0 bases, with 12 bases separating them. CDR3 length: 16 amino acids.

The chain joins TRBV15 to TRBJ2-3; 10 bases are a match to TRBD1. The V gene's germline CDR1 is LNHNV and CDR2 YYDKDF (reference sequence). CDR3 length equals 15 residues. The V gene end was trimmed by 1 base and the J gene end by 6 bases; junction bases not matched to a gene: 4. The CDR3 DNA reads as TGTGCCACCAGCAGAGTACCGGGACAGGGGGATACGCAGTATTTT. Translated: CATSRVPGQGDTQYF.

A few counts support this clonotype. The V and J genes are TRBV11-1 and TRBJ1-1; tentative D call: TRBD1 (5 bases). This CDR3 spans 13 amino acids. Looked up from germline, CDR1 is SGHAT and CDR2 is FQDESV (reference sequence). Trimming left V 4 bases short and J 3 bases short, with 9 bases between. In DNA form, the CDR3 reads TGTGCCAGCAGCTGGGGGGGTTACACTGAAGCTTTCTTT. It encodes CASSWGGYTEAFF.